This entry is about one T cell receptor beta chain. This sample was taken from a study of blood T cell repertoires in COVID-19. Study-wide context: Collection of acute and convalescent COVID-19 samples took place in the United States, Italy and Spain. PBMCs, B-cell-depleted T cells, or T cells were the source of the cDNA or gDNA that made up the material.

V gave up 0 bases and J gave up 1 base; unmatched junction bases: 7. Germline values: CDR1 ENHRY, CDR2 SYGVKD. This CDR3 has 18 residues. Here immunoSEQ multiplex PCR was the method, and the copy in TCRdb shows in-frame clones only, minus some. There are 250,000 or so clones in the sample; roughly 82% occur only once, and around 5% lies in the top ten. The specimen was peripheral blood. The chain recombines TRBV10-3 with TRBJ1-3; 9 bases fit TRBD1. The clonotype was recovered from a woman in her seventies with acute or convalescent COVID-19. This CDR3 is CAISESKGQGTSGNTIYF. For the CDR3, the DNA is TGTGCCATCAGTGAGTCGAAGGGACAGGGTACTTCTGGAAACACCATATATTTT.